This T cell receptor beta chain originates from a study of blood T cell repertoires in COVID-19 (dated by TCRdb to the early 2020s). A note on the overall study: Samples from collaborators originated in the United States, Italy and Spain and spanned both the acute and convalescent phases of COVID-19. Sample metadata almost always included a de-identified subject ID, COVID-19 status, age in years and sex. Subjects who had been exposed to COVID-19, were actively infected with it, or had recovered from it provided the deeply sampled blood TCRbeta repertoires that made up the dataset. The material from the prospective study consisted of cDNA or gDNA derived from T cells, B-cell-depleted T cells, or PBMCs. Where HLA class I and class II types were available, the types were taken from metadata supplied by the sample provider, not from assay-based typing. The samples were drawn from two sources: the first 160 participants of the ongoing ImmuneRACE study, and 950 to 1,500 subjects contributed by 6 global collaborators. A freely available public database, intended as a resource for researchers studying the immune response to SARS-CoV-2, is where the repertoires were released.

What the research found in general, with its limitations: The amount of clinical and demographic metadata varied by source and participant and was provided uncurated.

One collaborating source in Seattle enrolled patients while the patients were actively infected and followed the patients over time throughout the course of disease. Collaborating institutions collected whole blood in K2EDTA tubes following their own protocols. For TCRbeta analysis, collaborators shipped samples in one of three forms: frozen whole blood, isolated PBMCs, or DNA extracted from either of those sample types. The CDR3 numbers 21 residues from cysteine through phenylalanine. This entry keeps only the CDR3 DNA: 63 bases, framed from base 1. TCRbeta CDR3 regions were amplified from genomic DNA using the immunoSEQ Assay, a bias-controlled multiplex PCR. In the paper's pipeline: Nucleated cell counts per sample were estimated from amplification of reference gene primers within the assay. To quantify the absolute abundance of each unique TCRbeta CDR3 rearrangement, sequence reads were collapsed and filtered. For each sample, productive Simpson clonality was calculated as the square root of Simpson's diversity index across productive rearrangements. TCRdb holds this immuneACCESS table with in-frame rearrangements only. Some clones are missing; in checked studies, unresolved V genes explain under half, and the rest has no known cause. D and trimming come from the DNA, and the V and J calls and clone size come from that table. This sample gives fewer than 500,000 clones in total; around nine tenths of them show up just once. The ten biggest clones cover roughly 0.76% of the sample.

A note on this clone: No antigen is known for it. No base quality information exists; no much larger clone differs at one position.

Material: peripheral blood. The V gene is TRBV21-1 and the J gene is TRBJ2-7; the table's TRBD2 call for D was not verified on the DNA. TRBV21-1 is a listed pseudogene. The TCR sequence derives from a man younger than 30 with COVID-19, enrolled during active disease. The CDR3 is CASSRRPETSGRVPLRYEQYF. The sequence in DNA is TGTGCCAGCAGCCGGCGCCCCGAGACTAGCGGGAGGGTCCCACTCCGGTACGAGCAGTACTTC.